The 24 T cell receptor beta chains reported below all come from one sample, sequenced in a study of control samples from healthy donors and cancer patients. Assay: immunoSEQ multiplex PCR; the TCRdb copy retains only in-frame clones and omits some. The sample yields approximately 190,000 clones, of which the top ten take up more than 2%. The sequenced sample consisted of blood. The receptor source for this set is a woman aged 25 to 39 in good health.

Here the CDR3 reads CSVEVRGHSYEQYF. The CDR3, as DNA: TGCAGCGTTGAAGTAAGGGGGCACTCCTACGAGCAGTACTTC. The chain joins TRBV29-1 to TRBJ2-7, with 7 nucleotides matching TRBD1. V was clipped by 1 base and J by 0 bases; unmatched bases: 3. Germline V gives CDR1 SQVTM, CDR2 ANQGSEA. The length of the CDR3 is 14 residues.

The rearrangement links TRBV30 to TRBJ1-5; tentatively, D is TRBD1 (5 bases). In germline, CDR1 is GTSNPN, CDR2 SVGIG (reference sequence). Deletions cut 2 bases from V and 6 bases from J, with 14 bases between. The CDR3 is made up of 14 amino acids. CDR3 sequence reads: CAWSPGQPRQPQHF. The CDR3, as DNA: TGTGCCTGGAGTCCGGGGCAACCACGTCAGCCCCAGCATTTT.

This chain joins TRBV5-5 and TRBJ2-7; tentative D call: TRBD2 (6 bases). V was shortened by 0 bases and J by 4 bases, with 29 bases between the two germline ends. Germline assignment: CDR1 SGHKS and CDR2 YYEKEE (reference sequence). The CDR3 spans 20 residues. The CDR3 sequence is CASSLGTRDSKPRRAYEQYF. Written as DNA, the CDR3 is TGTGCCAGCAGCTTGGGAACCCGGGACTCGAAACCCCGGAGGGCGTACGAGCAGTACTTC. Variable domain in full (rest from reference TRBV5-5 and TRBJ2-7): DAGVTQSPTHLIKTRGQQVTLRCSPISGHKSVSWYQQVLGQGPQFIFQYYEKEERGRGNFPDRFSARQFPNYSSELNVNALLLGDSALYLCASSLGTRDSKPRRAYEQYFGPGTRLTVT.

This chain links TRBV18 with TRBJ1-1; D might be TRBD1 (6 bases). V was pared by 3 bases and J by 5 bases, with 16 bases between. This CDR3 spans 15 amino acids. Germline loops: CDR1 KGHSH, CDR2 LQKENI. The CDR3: CASSPLQGGRTEAFF. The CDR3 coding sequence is TGTGCCAGCTCACCGCTACAGGGTGGGCGAACTGAAGCTTTCTTT.

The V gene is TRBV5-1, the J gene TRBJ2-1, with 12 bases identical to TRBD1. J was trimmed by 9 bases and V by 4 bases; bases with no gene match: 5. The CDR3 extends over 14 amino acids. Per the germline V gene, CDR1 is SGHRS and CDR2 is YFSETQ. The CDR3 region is CASSGTGGQGEQFF. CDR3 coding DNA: TGCGCCAGCAGCGGGACAGGGGGCCAGGGTGAGCAGTTCTTC.

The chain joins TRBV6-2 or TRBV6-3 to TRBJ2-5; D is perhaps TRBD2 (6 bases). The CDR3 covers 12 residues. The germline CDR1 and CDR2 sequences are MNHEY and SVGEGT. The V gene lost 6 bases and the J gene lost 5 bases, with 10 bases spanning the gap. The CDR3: CASSWRVETQYF. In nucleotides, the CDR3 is TGTGCCAGCAGCTGGAGGGTGGAGACCCAGTACTTC.

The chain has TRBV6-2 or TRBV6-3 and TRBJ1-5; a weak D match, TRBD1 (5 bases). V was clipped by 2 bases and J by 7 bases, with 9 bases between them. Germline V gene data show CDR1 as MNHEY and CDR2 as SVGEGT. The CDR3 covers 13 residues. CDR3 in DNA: TGTGCCAGCAGTTACGTAGGGGCCCAGCCCCAGCATTTT. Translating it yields CASSYVGAQPQHF.

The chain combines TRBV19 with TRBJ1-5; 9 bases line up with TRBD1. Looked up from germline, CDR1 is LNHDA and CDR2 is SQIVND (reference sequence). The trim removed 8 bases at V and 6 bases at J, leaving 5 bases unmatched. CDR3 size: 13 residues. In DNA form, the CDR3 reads TGTGCCAGTCAAGGGACAGGGCTTCAGCCCCAGCATTTT. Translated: CASQGTGLQPQHF.

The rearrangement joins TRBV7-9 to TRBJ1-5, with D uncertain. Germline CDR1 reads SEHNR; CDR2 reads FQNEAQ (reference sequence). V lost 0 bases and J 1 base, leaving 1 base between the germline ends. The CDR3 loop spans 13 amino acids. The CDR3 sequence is CASSLASNQPQHF. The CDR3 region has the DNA TGTGCCAGCAGCTTAGCCAGCAATCAGCCCCAGCATTTT.

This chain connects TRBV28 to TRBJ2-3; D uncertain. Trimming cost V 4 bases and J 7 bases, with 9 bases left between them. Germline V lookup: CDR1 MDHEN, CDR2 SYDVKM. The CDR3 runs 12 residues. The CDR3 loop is CASSSQPHTQYF. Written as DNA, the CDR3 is TGTGCCAGCAGTTCCCAACCCCATACGCAGTATTTT.

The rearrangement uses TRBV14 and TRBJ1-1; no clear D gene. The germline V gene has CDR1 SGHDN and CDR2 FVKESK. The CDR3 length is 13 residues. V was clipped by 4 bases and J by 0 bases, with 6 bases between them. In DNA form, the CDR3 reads TGTGCCAGCAGCCTCTTTGTGAACACTGAAGCTTTCTTT. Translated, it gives CASSLFVNTEAFF.

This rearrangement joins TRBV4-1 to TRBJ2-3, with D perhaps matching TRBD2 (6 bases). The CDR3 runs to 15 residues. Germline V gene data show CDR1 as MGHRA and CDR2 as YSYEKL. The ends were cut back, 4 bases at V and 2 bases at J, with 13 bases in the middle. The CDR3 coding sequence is TGCGCCAGCAGCCTTTTGGGACTTGCCACAGATACGCAGTATTTT. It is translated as CASSLLGLATDTQYF.

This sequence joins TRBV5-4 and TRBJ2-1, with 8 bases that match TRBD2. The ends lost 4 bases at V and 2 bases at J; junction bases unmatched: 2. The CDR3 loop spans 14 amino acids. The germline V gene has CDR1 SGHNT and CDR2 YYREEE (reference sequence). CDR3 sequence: CASSPGGAYNEQFF. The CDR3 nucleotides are TGTGCCAGCAGCCCCGGGGGGGCCTACAATGAGCAGTTCTTC.

The DNA of the CDR3 is TGTGCCAGCAGCTTAGGACTAGCAGCTAACACCGGGGAGCTGTTTTTT. Amino acid sequence: CASSLGLAANTGELFF. The chain couples TRBV7-2 to TRBJ2-2, with 7 positions matching TRBD2. CDR1 is SGHTA and CDR2 is FQGNSA in the germline V gene. The CDR3 is made up of 16 amino acids. After removal of 1 base from V and 2 bases from J, the junction contained 4 bases not matched to a gene.

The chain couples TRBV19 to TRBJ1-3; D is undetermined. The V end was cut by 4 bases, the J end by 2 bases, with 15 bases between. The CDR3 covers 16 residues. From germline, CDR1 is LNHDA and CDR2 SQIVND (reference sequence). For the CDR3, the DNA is TGTGCCAGTAGTAGGACGACCGGTACCCCTGGAAACACCATATATTTT. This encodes CASSRTTGTPGNTIYF.

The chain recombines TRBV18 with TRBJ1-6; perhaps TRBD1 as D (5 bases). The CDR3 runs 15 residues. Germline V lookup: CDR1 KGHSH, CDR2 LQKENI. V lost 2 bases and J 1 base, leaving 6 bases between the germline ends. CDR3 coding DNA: TGTGCCAGCTCACCAGGGGGTTCCTATAATTCACCCCTCCACTTT. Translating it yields CASSPGGSYNSPLHF.

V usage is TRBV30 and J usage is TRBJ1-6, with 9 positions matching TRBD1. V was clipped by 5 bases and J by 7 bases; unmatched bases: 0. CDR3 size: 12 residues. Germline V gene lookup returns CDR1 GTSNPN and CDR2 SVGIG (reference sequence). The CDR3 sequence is CAWGQGNSPLHF. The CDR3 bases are TGTGCCTGGGGACAGGGGAATTCACCCCTCCACTTT.

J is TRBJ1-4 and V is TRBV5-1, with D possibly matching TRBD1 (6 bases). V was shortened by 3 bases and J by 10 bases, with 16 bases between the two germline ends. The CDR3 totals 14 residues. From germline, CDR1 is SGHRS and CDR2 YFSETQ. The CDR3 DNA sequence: TGCGCCAGCAGCTACGGCGGACAGAACAGAAAACTGTTTTTT. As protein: CASSYGGQNRKLFF.

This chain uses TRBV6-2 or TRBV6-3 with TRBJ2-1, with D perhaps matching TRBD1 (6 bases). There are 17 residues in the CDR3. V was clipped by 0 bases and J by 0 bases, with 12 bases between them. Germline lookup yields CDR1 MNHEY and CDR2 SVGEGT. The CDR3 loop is CASSYSTVDSSYNEQFF. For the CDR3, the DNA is TGTGCCAGCAGTTACTCGACCGTGGACAGCTCCTACAATGAGCAGTTCTTC.

The CDR3 reads CASSLTGAYEQYF. DNA for the CDR3: TGTGCCAGCAGCTTGACAGGCGCCTACGAGCAGTACTTC. J is TRBJ2-7 and V is TRBV7-8; the D gene is possibly TRBD1 (6 bases). The germline V gene has CDR1 SGHVS and CDR2 FQNEAQ. Trimming stripped 3 bases from V and 2 bases from J, with 8 bases between. This CDR3 has 13 residues.

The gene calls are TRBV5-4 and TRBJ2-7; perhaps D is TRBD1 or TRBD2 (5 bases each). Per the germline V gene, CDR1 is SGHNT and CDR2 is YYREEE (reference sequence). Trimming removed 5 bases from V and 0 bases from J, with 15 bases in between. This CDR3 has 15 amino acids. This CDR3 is CASSRSGTYSYEQYF. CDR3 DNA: TGTGCCAGCAGTCGCTCCGGGACCTACTCCTACGAGCAGTACTTC.

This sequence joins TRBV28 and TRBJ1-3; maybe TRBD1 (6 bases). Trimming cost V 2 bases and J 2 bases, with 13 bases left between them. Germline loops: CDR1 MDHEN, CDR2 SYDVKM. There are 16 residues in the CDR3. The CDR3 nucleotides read TGTGCCAGCAGTTTACGCAGGGGTAGAGCTGGAAACACCATATATTTT. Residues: CASSLRRGRAGNTIYF.

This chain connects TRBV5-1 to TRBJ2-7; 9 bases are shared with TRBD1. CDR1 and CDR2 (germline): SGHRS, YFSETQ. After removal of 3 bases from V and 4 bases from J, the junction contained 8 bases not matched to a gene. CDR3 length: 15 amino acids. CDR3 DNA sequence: TGCGCCAGCAGCTGGGGACAGGGAGCTACTTACGAGCAGTACTTC. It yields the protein CASSWGQGATYEQYF.

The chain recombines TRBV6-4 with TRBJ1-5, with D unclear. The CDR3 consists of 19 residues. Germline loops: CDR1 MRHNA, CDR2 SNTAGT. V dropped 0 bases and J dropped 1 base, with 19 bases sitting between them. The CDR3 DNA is TGTGCCAGCAGTGACTCATCTCTTCCCCGTGGACGGAGCAATCAGCCCCAGCATTTT. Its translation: CASSDSSLPRGRSNQPQHF.